The 13 T cell receptor beta chains below all came from one sample that was sequenced in a study of blood T cell repertoires in COVID-19. The data were produced by immunoSEQ multiplex PCR, yet TCRdb's version contains in-frame clones alone and is incomplete. Seen here are approximately 230,000 clones, about 91% observed once, and the top ten hold over 1.2%. The sequenced sample consisted of peripheral blood. These receptors were obtained from a man older than 75 with acute or convalescent COVID-19.

The chain has TRBV5-5 and TRBJ2-3; no firm D call. Trimming stripped 0 bases from V and 0 bases from J, with 5 bases between. CDR1 SGHKS and CDR2 YYEKEE come from the germline V gene (reference sequence). The CDR3 runs 14 residues. The CDR3 region is CASSLASSTDTQYF. In DNA form, the CDR3 reads TGTGCCAGCAGCTTGGCCAGTAGCACAGATACGCAGTATTTT.

This sequence joins TRBV9 and TRBJ2-7, with 10 nucleotides matching TRBD2. V was pared by 1 base and J by 5 bases, with 9 bases of the junction left unmatched. Germline CDR1 is SGDLS and CDR2 is YYNGEE. CDR3 length equals 16 residues. CDR3 DNA: TGTGCCAGCAGCGTACAAATAGCGGGGGGCCTCGACGAGCAGTACTTC. It yields the protein CASSVQIAGGLDEQYF.

V gene TRBV6-6 combines with J gene TRBJ1-6; D remains unclear. CDR1 is MNHNY and CDR2 is SVGAGI in the germline V gene (reference sequence). This CDR3 is 15 amino acids long. V dropped 7 bases and J dropped 9 bases, with 19 bases sitting between them. The CDR3 nucleotides are TGTGCCAGCAACAGATACGACAACTCTGGTTCACCCCTCCACTTT. The encoded protein is CASNRYDNSGSPLHF.

This sequence joins TRBV3-1 (or the pseudogene TRBV3-2) and TRBJ1-2; D unresolved. This CDR3 spans 15 amino acids. Germline V gene sequence: CDR1 LGHDT, CDR2 YNNKEL (reference sequence). V shed 3 bases and J shed 0 bases, with 11 bases lying between them. CDR3 residues: CASSQYGEANYGYTF. The CDR3 region has the DNA TGTGCCAGCAGCCAGTACGGGGAGGCTAACTATGGCTACACCTTC.

The chain is built from TRBV7-2 and TRBJ1-1; D unclear. V gave up 3 bases and J gave up 4 bases, with 12 bases separating them. This CDR3 has 14 amino acids. Per germline, CDR1 SGHTA and CDR2 FQGNSA. The CDR3 reads CASSFSDGGTEAFF. CDR3 bases: TGTGCCAGCAGCTTCTCAGACGGCGGCACTGAAGCTTTCTTT.

The chain combines TRBV19 with TRBJ2-4, with 14 bases that match TRBD2. The CDR3 consists of 16 residues. Germline CDR1 is LNHDA and CDR2 is SQIVND (reference sequence). J lost 6 bases, V lost 1 base, and 2 bases had no gene match. The CDR3 region has the DNA TGTGCCAGTAGTATAGTGGGGACTAGCGGGAGAAACATTCAGTACTTC. Translation gives CASSIVGTSGRNIQYF.

This clone was seen a few times. DNA for the CDR3: TGCGCCAGCGCGCCCTTGGGCGGGGGGATGAACACCGGGGAGCTGTTTTTT. Encoded protein: CASAPLGGGMNTGELFF. The chain is built from TRBV5-1 and TRBJ2-2, with 8 bases matching TRBD2. Unmatched junction bases numbered 12, after V lost 7 bases and J lost 1 base. The CDR3 totals 17 residues. The germline gives CDR1 SGHRS, CDR2 YFSETQ.

Note on this clone: The same CDR3 can be traced to other DNA sequences in this sample. V gene TRBV3-1 (or the pseudogene TRBV3-2) combines with J gene TRBJ1-1; D not resolved. V was trimmed by 6 bases and J by 5 bases, leaving 7 bases between them. Germline CDR1 reads LGHDT; CDR2 reads YNNKEL (reference sequence). CDR3 length equals 11 residues. This CDR3 is CASRGGTEAFF. In DNA form, the CDR3 reads TGTGCCAGCAGAGGCGGGACTGAAGCTTTCTTT.

The chain carries TRBV27 and TRBJ2-2, with TRBD2 matching over 8 bases. In germline, CDR1 is MNHEY, CDR2 SMNVEV (reference sequence). The CDR3 totals 19 residues. Germline trimming cut 5 bases from V and 4 bases from J; bases unmatched to any gene: 18. CDR3 DNA sequence: TGTGCCAGCAGTCCTGCCGGGGGGGCGCTTAAGGCCCGCACCGGGGAGCTGTTTTTT. Encoded protein: CASSPAGGALKARTGELFF.

The chain has TRBV3-1 (or the pseudogene TRBV3-2) and TRBJ2-1; no clear D. This CDR3 contains 12 residues. V lost 1 base to trimming and J lost 9 bases, with 7 bases between them. Germline CDR1 and CDR2: LGHDT and YNNKEL (reference sequence). The CDR3 sequence is CASSQVTSEQFF. DNA of the CDR3: TGTGCCAGCAGCCAAGTTACGAGTGAGCAGTTCTTC.

The rearrangement joins TRBV6-2 or TRBV6-3 to TRBJ2-7; possibly TRBD1 for D (6 bases). Trimming stripped 5 bases from V and 2 bases from J, with 10 bases between. The germline V gene has CDR1 MNHEY and CDR2 SVGEGT. CDR3 length: 13 amino acids. Written as DNA, the CDR3 is TGTGCCAGCAGTCGGACAGCCACCTACGAGCAGTACTTC. Residues: CASSRTATYEQYF.

This rearrangement joins TRBV5-1 to TRBJ2-7; 7 bases are shared with TRBD1. The germline V gene has CDR1 SGHRS and CDR2 YFSETQ. The CDR3 is 13 residues long. The V gene end was trimmed by 1 base and the J gene end by 6 bases; junction bases not matched to a gene: 4. CDR3 DNA sequence: TGCGCCAGCAGCTTGAACAGGGGCCGCGAGCAGTACTTC. As protein: CASSLNRGREQYF.

This chain connects TRBV18 to TRBJ1-4, with D perhaps TRBD1 (6 bases). The CDR3 is 18 residues long. Germline values: CDR1 KGHSH, CDR2 LQKENI. V lost 1 base and J 0 bases, leaving 15 bases between the germline ends. The CDR3: CASSPRQATVATNEKLFF. The DNA of the CDR3 is TGTGCCAGCTCACCACGACAGGCCACGGTTGCAACTAATGAAAAACTGTTTTTT.